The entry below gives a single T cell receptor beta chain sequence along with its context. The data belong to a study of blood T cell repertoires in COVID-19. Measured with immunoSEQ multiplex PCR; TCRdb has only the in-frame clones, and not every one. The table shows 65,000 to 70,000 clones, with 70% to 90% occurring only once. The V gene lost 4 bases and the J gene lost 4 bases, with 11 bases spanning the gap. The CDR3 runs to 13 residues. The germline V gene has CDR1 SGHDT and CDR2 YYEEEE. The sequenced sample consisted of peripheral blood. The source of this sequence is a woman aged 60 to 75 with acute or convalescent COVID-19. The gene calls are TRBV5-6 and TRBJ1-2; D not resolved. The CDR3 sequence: CASSPGSFYGYTF. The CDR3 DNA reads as TGTGCCAGCAGCCCAGGATCCTTCTATGGCTACACCTTC.